This paragraph covers one T cell receptor (beta chain) sequence. The sample originates from a study of T cells in Graves' hyperthyroidism and ophthalmopathy. Germline CDR1 reads LNHDA; CDR2 reads SQIVND (reference sequence). V lost 9 bases and J lost 4, with 9 bases in between. This CDR3 contains 11 residues. There were TCR beta CDR3 regions amplified from RNA transcripts. A set of HTBI primers served as the primers for a first-round RT-PCR of the TCR CDR3. TCRdb re-called the multiplex PCR reads through MiXCR, storing one row per CDR3 protein. This table has approximately 600,000 distinct CDR3 sequences, around 20% appearing once. PBMCs stemmed from more than 7.5 ml fresh peripheral blood.

The clonotype originates from a man aged 30 to 39 with Graves' ophthalmopathy. The sample was blood. This sequence joins TRBV19 and TRBJ1-2; a possible D gene is TRBD1 (5 bases). CDR3 in DNA: TGTGCCAGCACGACAGCCTATGGCTACACCTTC. Translating gives CASTTAYGYTF.